This T cell receptor beta chain was found in a study of preoperative IRX-2 immunotherapy in early breast cancer. The treatment here: preoperative locoregional IRX-2 cytokine immunotherapy. Patients received preoperative, locoregional IRX-2 cytokine immunotherapy in a phase Ib study. Measured with immunoSEQ multiplex PCR; TCRdb has only the in-frame clones, and not every one. Of about 45,000 clones in the sample, 60% to 80% are singletons; the top ten hold 1.2%. Source: tumor tissue, taken after IRX-2 immunotherapy. This TCR came from a human donor with breast cancer.

The DNA of the CDR3 is TGTGCCAGTAGTGTCCCCGGGACAGGGGCCCTGCGGGGTGGCTACACCTTC. Translation: CASSVPGTGALRGGYTF. This sequence joins TRBV19 and TRBJ1-2; the match to TRBD1 covers 10 bases. The CDR3 is 17 residues long. Trimming took 5 bases from V and 7 from J; bases not matched to a gene: 16. Germline CDR1 and CDR2: LNHDA and SQIVND (reference sequence). The variable domain in full, with the rest retrieved from reference TRBV19 and TRBJ1-2, is DGGITQSPKYLFRKEGQNVTLSCEQNLNHDAMYWYRQDPGQGLRLIYYSQIVNDFQKGDIAEGYSVSREKKESFPLTVTSAQKNPTAFYLCASSVPGTGALRGGYTFGSGTRLTVV.